The present T cell receptor (beta chain) was sequenced within a study of T cells after yellow fever vaccination. This clonotype was seen a few times. TCRdb called the 5' RACE reads again in MiXCR, with one record for every CDR3 protein. The data show around 250,000 distinct CDR3 sequences, about 7.1% seen once. This sample comprised CD4+ T cells sorted from PBMCs, obtained 15 days after the yellow fever booster vaccination. This TCR was sampled from a man younger than 45 who received the YFV17D yellow fever vaccine.

In DNA form, the CDR3 reads TGTGCCAGCAGTCTCACTGGGGTGGGGCCCGTTTACGAGCAGTACTTC. This translates into CASSLTGVGPVYEQYF. V gene TRBV27 combines with J gene TRBJ2-7; possibly TRBD1 for D (5 bases). Trimming removed 5 bases at V and 4 bases at J, with 21 bases between. Per germline, CDR1 MNHEY and CDR2 SMNVEV (reference sequence). CDR3 length: 16 residues.